Described below is a single TCR beta chain sequence and its context. The data stem from a study of blood T cell repertoires in COVID-19. The wider study: Samples taken during acute and convalescent COVID-19 were collected in the United States, Italy and Spain.

The method was immunoSEQ multiplex PCR; TCRdb's version includes in-frame clones alone and lacks a portion of them. The sample has approximately 240,000 clones, 80% to 90% seen once. CDR1 and CDR2 from the germline V gene are LGHDT and YNNKEL (reference sequence). Trimming took off 1 base at V and 1 base at J, with 7 bases between the two ends. The CDR3 is made up of 14 amino acids. Sequencing used peripheral blood. The chain recombines TRBV3-1 (or the pseudogene TRBV3-2) with TRBJ2-5; D is ambiguous. The receptor was derived from a woman aged 55-70 years who had recovered from COVID-19. The CDR3 nucleotides read TGTGCCAGCAGCCAAGGCCAGGCCCAAGAGACCCAGTACTTC. Translation gives CASSQGQAQETQYF.